The 27 T cell receptor beta chains listed next were all sequenced from one sample in a study of tissue T cells after allogeneic stem cell transplantation. Profiled with immunoSEQ multiplex PCR; TCRdb holds only in-frame clones, not every one. The table includes more than 3,500 clones, about three fifths detected once. The input for sequencing was tissue from the ileum, taken at autopsy. The source of these receptors is a male donor aged 60 or older with lung cancer.

The rearrangement links TRBV27 to TRBJ2-1; TRBD1 might be the D (6 bases). The V end was cut by 5 bases, the J end by 5 bases, with 19 bases between. This CDR3 has 16 amino acids. Looked up from germline, CDR1 is MNHEY and CDR2 is SMNVEV (reference sequence). CDR3 in DNA: TGTGCCAGCAGTCTAATTCGGGACAACCCAAACAATGAGCAGTTCTTC. It translates to CASSLIRDNPNNEQFF.

This rearrangement joins TRBV30 to TRBJ2-1; D gene ambiguous. Germline V gene lookup returns CDR1 GTSNPN and CDR2 SVGIG (reference sequence). This CDR3 spans 11 amino acids. Trimming took off 0 bases at V and 10 bases at J, with 7 bases between the two ends. CDR3 bases: TGTGCCTGGAGTGTAGTACGGGAGCAGTTCTTC. Translated, it gives CAWSVVREQFF. Using reference TRBV30 and TRBJ2-1 for the parts outside the CDR3, the full variable domain is SQTIHQWPATLVQPVGSPLSLECTVEGTSNPNLYWYRQAAGRGLQLLFYSVGIGQISSEVPQNLSASRPQDRQFILSSKKLLLSDSGFYLCAWSVVREQFFGPGTRLTVL.

The chain joins TRBV27 to TRBJ1-4; D gene unclear. The CDR3 consists of 15 residues. Germline values: CDR1 MNHEY, CDR2 SMNVEV (reference sequence). Deletions cut 3 bases from V and 7 bases from J, with 15 bases between. DNA for the CDR3: TGTGCCAGCAGTTTCCCCCCCCGGGCACCTGAAAAACTGTTTTTT. Its translation: CASSFPPRAPEKLFF.

This clone was found once. J is TRBJ1-4 and V is TRBV9; D unresolved. The germline V gene has CDR1 SGDLS and CDR2 YYNGEE. This CDR3 has 14 amino acids. V dropped 4 bases and J dropped 2 bases, with 9 bases sitting between them. This chain's CDR3 is CASSFGSTNEKLFF. CDR3 coding DNA: TGTGCCAGCAGCTTTGGAAGCACTAATGAAAAACTGTTTTTT.

The chain links TRBV9 to TRBJ1-1, with D possibly being TRBD1 (5 bases). The CDR3 totals 15 residues. V was pared by 2 bases and J by 6 bases, with 17 bases between. The germline V gene has CDR1 SGDLS and CDR2 YYNGEE. CDR3 DNA: TGTGCCAGCAGCGTTCAGGCAGGGTTGAAGTCTGAAGCTTTCTTT. Translating gives CASSVQAGLKSEAFF.

The chain has TRBV6-5 and TRBJ2-6; D is unresolved. The CDR3 spans 15 residues. V dropped 2 bases and J dropped 4 bases, with 9 bases sitting between them. Germline CDR1 is MNHEY and CDR2 is SVGAGI. CDR3 loop: CASSYPSVGANVLTF. CDR3 sequence (DNA): TGTGCCAGCAGTTACCCTTCAGTCGGGGCCAACGTCCTGACTTTC.

This chain uses TRBV7-9 with TRBJ2-1; TRBD2 might be the D (6 bases). V was clipped by 0 bases and J by 3 bases, with 9 bases between them. The CDR3 extends over 15 amino acids. CDR1 and CDR2 from the germline V gene are SEHNR and FQNEAQ (reference sequence). The CDR3, as DNA: TGTGCCAGCAGCTTAGCTAGCGGATACTACAATGAGCAGTTCTTC. Residues: CASSLASGYYNEQFF.

The V call is TRBV27, the J call TRBJ2-4; 9 bases map to TRBD2. The junction had 11 bases not matched to a gene; V was cut back by 3 bases and J by 5 bases. There are 17 residues in the CDR3. The germline gives CDR1 MNHEY, CDR2 SMNVEV (reference sequence). The CDR3 nucleotides are TGTGCCAGCAGTTTTCGGGTTAGCGGGAGCGCCCAAAACATTCAGTACTTC. Its translation: CASSFRVSGSAQNIQYF.

By sample fraction, this clone is large. Other DNA sequences in this specimen translate into the identical CDR3. This rearrangement joins TRBV5-1 to TRBJ2-7, with D unresolved. The V and J ends lost 0 bases and 2 bases respectively, with 12 bases between them. This CDR3 contains 15 residues. The germline CDR1 and CDR2 sequences are SGHRS and YFSETQ. DNA of the CDR3: TGCGCCAGCAGCTTGGGCGGCCTCCCTACCTACGAGCAGTACTTC. Its protein product is CASSLGGLPTYEQYF. Full variable domain (outside the CDR3, taken from reference TRBV5-1 and TRBJ2-7): KAGVTQTPRYLIKTRGQQVTLSCSPISGHRSVSWYQQTPGQGLQFLFEYFSETQRNKGNFPGRFSGRQFSNSRSEMNVSTLELGDSALYLCASSLGGLPTYEQYFGPGTRLTVT.

The genes are TRBV28 and TRBJ2-7, with D tentatively TRBD1 or TRBD2 (5 bases each). The CDR3 totals 14 residues. V was pared by 4 bases and J by 1 base, with 11 bases between. Germline V CDR1 and CDR2: MDHEN, SYDVKM. The CDR3 coding sequence is TGTGCCAGCAGTTCGGGGCAGGTATCCTACGAGCAGTACTTC. Its translation is CASSSGQVSYEQYF. Drawing the rest from reference TRBV28 and TRBJ2-7, the complete variable domain is DVKVTQSSRYLVKRTGEKVFLECVQDMDHENMFWYRQDPGLGLRLIYFSYDVKMKEKGDIPEGYSVSREKKERFSLILESASTNQTSMYLCASSSGQVSYEQYFGPGTRLTVT.

This clone was counted a few times. DNA of the CDR3: TGTGCCAGCAGCTTAGGGACAGGCTCCGGCGAGCAGTACTTC. Translation gives CASSLGTGSGEQYF. The chain has TRBV7-8 and TRBJ2-7; 7 bases line up with TRBD1. The CDR3 has 14 residues. The germline gives CDR1 SGHVS, CDR2 FQNEAQ. V was pared by 1 base and J by 6 bases, with 6 bases of the junction left unmatched.

In its sample, this clone ranks as medium-sized. The chain has TRBV6-6 and TRBJ2-5; no reliable D call. This CDR3 is 14 amino acids long. The V end was cut by 0 bases, the J end by 3 bases, with 8 bases between. Germline CDR1 is MNHNY and CDR2 is SVGAGI (reference sequence). CDR3 coding DNA: TGTGCCAGCAGTTACTCGAATAGGGAAGAGACCCAGTACTTC. Its translation: CASSYSNREETQYF.

The gene calls are TRBV27 and TRBJ2-5, with D perhaps matching TRBD1 (5 bases). The V end lost 2 bases, the J end lost 1 base, and 8 bases lay between the germline ends. Germline assignment: CDR1 MNHEY and CDR2 SMNVEV (reference sequence). CDR3 length: 14 amino acids. This CDR3 is CASSLRQTQETQYF. The DNA of the CDR3 is TGTGCCAGCAGTTTACGACAGACCCAAGAGACCCAGTACTTC.

The chain carries TRBV5-1 and TRBJ2-1; 7 bases agree with TRBD2. The CDR3 contains 16 residues. Germline lookup yields CDR1 SGHRS and CDR2 YFSETQ. J gave up 5 bases and V 5 bases, and 13 bases lay outside the gene matches. The CDR3 loop reads CASSHLSGRLNNEQFF. CDR3 nucleotide sequence: TGCGCCAGCAGTCATCTTAGCGGGCGGCTAAACAATGAGCAGTTCTTC.

The chain couples TRBV15 to TRBJ2-3; 10 bases agree with TRBD1. The CDR3 runs to 18 residues. After removal of 5 bases from V and 0 bases from J, the junction contained 11 bases not matched to a gene. Per the germline V gene, CDR1 is LNHNV and CDR2 is YYDKDF (reference sequence). The CDR3, as DNA: TGTGCCACCAGCGAAACAAGCGGGACAGGGGCTAGCACAGATACGCAGTATTTT. Protein sequence: CATSETSGTGASTDTQYF.

This sequence joins TRBV7-2 and TRBJ1-2; 8 bases match TRBD1. The CDR3 runs 15 residues. Unmatched junction bases numbered 8, after V lost 1 base and J lost 7 bases. Germline V gene sequence: CDR1 SGHTA, CDR2 FQGNSA. Written as DNA, the CDR3 is TGTGCCAGCAGCTTAGACACAGGGGGAATTCGTGGCTACACCTTC. Protein product: CASSLDTGGIRGYTF.

In this sample, this clone turned up once. The genes are TRBV30 and TRBJ1-1; TRBD1 might be the D (6 bases). V lost 4 bases and J 2 bases, leaving 14 bases between the germline ends. The germline V gene encodes CDR1 GTSNPN and CDR2 SVGIG (reference sequence). The CDR3 totals 14 residues. CDR3 coding DNA: TGTGCCTGGAACGGGGGACAAATTAACACTGAAGCTTTCTTT. Residues: CAWNGGQINTEAFF.

The V gene is TRBV7-2, the J gene TRBJ1-1, with D maybe TRBD1 (5 bases). Germline loops: CDR1 SGHTA, CDR2 FQGNSA. CDR3 length equals 14 residues. Trimming cost V 4 bases and J 1 base, with 10 bases left between them. The CDR3 sequence: CASSYSRANTEAFF. As DNA, the CDR3 is TGTGCCAGCAGCTATTCCAGGGCGAACACTGAAGCTTTCTTT.

The V gene is TRBV3-1 (or the pseudogene TRBV3-2), the J gene TRBJ2-7, with D possibly matching TRBD1 (5 bases). The CDR3 extends over 13 amino acids. Trimming cost V 1 base and J 6 bases, with 10 bases left between them. Germline-derived CDR1 and CDR2 are LGHDT and YNNKEL (reference sequence). CDR3 loop: CASSQVRRAEQYF. The CDR3 DNA follows: TGTGCCAGCAGCCAAGTTCGCAGGGCCGAGCAGTACTTC.

The chain is built from TRBV6-4 and TRBJ2-7; 7 bases agree with TRBD2. The CDR3 is 16 residues long. Per germline, CDR1 MRHNA and CDR2 SNTAGT. Trimming at V came to 2 bases and at J to 4 bases, leaving 11 bases not matched to a gene. The CDR3 DNA sequence: TGTGCCAGCAGTGACCGGGGACTAAGCGCCCAGTACGAGCAGTACTTC. This encodes CASSDRGLSAQYEQYF.

On this clone itself: The identical CDR3 is also encoded by other nucleotide sequences in the sample. This chain joins TRBV18 and TRBJ1-3; 9 bases match TRBD1. The trim removed 3 bases at V and 0 bases at J, leaving 6 bases unmatched. The V gene's germline CDR1 is KGHSH and CDR2 LQKENI. This CDR3 is built from 17 residues. CDR3 sequence (DNA): TGTGCCAGCTCACCTCCGGGACAGGGTCACTCTGGAAACACCATATATTTT. It codes for CASSPPGQGHSGNTIYF.

The chain links TRBV12-3 or TRBV12-4 to TRBJ2-3, with D unclear. The CDR3 runs 12 residues. V was clipped by 4 bases and J by 9 bases, with 11 bases between them. The CDR3 DNA sequence: TGTGCCAGCAGTTCCCTGGAGTCCACGCAGTATTTT. Protein product: CASSSLESTQYF.

The chain couples TRBV30 to TRBJ2-7; the D is unclear. Germline CDR1 is GTSNPN and CDR2 is SVGIG (reference sequence). The CDR3 loop spans 15 amino acids. The V end lost 1 base, the J end lost 2 bases, and 15 bases lay between the germline ends. The CDR3 spells CAWSAVREGPYEQYF. CDR3 nucleotides: TGTGCCTGGAGTGCGGTAAGGGAAGGACCCTACGAGCAGTACTTC.

The sample holds one count of this clone. The chain is built from TRBV18 and TRBJ1-3; no reliable D call. Germline V gene lookup returns CDR1 KGHSH and CDR2 LQKENI. V was pared by 3 bases and J by 0 bases, with 15 bases between. The length of the CDR3 is 17 residues. CDR3 in amino acids: CASSPPGVGHSGNTIYF. The CDR3 DNA reads as TGTGCCAGCTCACCCCCCGGAGTGGGTCACTCTGGAAACACCATATATTTT.

CDR3 amino acids: CASSSQGQGRHEQYF. The DNA for the CDR3 is TGTGCCAGCAGCTCACAGGGACAGGGTAGACACGAGCAGTACTTC. The chain joins TRBV5-4 to TRBJ2-7; 9 bases agree with TRBD1. V lost 3 bases, J lost 5 bases, and 9 bases stayed unmatched. The CDR3 sequence is 15 residues long. The V gene's germline CDR1 is SGHNT and CDR2 YYREEE (reference sequence). Variable domain in full (rest from reference TRBV5-4 and TRBJ2-7): ETGVTQSPTHLIKTRGQQVTLRCSSQSGHNTVSWYQQALGQGPQFIFQYYREEENGRGNFPPRFSGLQFPNYSSELNVNALELDDSALYLCASSSQGQGRHEQYFGPGTRLTVT.

This clone qualifies as medium-sized. The chain links TRBV6-2 or TRBV6-3 to TRBJ2-7; 10 nucleotides line up with TRBD2. Per germline, CDR1 MNHEY and CDR2 SVGEGT. After removal of 6 bases from V and 0 bases from J, the junction contained 5 bases not matched to a gene. The CDR3 has 15 amino acids. The CDR3 protein is CASSFSGGSSYEQYF. For the CDR3, the DNA is TGTGCCAGCAGCTTTAGCGGGGGGAGCTCCTACGAGCAGTACTTC.

DNA for the CDR3: TGTGCCAGCAGCTTTTCTGGGGTTTCCAGGGCGGAGACCCAGTACTTC. Its protein is CASSFSGVSRAETQYF. This chain links TRBV7-8 with TRBJ2-5; D perhaps matches TRBD1 (5 bases). Germline V CDR1 and CDR2: SGHVS, FQNEAQ. The CDR3 spans 16 residues. Trimming took 3 bases from V and 5 from J, leaving 19 bases between them.